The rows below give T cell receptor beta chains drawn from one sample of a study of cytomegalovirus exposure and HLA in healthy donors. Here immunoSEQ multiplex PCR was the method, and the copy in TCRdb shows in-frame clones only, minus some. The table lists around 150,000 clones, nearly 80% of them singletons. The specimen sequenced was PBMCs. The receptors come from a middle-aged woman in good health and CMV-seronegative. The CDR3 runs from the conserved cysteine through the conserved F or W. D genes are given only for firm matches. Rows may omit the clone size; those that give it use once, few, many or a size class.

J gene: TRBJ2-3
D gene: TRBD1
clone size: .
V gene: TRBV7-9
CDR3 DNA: TGTGCCAGCAGCCCCCTGGACAGGAGCACAGATACGCAGTATTTT
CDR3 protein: CASSPLDRSTDTQYF

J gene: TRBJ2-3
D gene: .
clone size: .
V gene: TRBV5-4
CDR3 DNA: TGTGCCAGCAGCTTGGGACCGGCGGGGGCCACAGATACGCAGTATTTT
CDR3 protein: CASSLGPAGATDTQYF

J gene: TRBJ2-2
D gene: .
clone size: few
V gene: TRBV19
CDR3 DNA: TGTGCCAGTAGTGCCACAGGAACCGGGGAGCTGTTTTTT
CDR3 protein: CASSATGTGELFF

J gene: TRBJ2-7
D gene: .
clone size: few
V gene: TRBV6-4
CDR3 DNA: TGTGCCAGCGGGGGGACGGAAGCCTACGAGCAGTACTTC
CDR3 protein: CASGGTEAYEQYF

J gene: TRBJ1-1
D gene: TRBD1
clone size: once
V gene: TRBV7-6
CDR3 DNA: TGTGCCAGCAGCCAACACCTCGAGGGGGCATGGACTGAAGCTTTCTTT
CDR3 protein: CASSQHLEGAWTEAFF

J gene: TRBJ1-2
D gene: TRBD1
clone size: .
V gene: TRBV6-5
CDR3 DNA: TGTGCCAGCAGTCAACAGGGGGGAGGCTATGGCTACACCTTC
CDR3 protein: CASSQQGGGYGYTF

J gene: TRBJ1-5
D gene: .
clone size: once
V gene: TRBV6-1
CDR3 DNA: TGTGCCAGCAGTGTTTACAATCAGCCCCAGCATTTT
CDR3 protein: CASSVYNQPQHF

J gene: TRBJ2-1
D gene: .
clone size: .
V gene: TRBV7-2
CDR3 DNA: TGTGCCAGCAGCTTACCGGGAGCTGGACGCTACAATGAGCAGTTCTTC
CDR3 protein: CASSLPGAGRYNEQFF

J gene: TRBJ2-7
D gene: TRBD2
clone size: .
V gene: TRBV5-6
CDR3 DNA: TGTGCCAGCAGCTTGATAGGACTAGGTCCCTACGAGCAGTACTTC
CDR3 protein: CASSLIGLGPYEQYF

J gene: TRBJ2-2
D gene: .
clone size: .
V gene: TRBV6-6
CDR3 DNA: TGTGCCAGCGGTCGTGGGGGGGCCGGCGGGGAGCTGTTTTTT
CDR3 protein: CASGRGGAGGELFF

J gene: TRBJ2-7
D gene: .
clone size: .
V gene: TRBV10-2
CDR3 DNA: TGCGCCAGCAGGATGGACAGAACCTACGAGCAGTACTTC
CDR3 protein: CASRMDRTYEQYF

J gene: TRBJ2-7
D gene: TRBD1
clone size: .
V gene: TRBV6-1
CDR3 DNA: TGTGCCAGCAGTGAAGTCGGACCGGGACAGGGGTACGAGCAGTACTTC
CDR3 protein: CASSEVGPGQGYEQYF

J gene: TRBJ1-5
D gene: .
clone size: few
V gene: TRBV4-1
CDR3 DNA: TGCGCCAGCAGCCAAGAACGCGGCAGGGCCAATCAGCCCCAGCATTTT
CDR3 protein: CASSQERGRANQPQHF

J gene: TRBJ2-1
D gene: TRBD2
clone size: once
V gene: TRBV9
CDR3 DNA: TGTGCCAGCGGCCTCCCTAGCGGGGGAGGAAATGAGCAGTTCTTC
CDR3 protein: CASGLPSGGGNEQFF

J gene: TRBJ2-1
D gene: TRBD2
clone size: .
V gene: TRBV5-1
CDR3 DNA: TGCGCCAGCAGCTTGACACGAGCGGGGGGCGATGAGCAGTTCTTC
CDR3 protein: CASSLTRAGGDEQFF

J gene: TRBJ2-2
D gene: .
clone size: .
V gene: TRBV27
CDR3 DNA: TGTGCCAGCAGCCTCCGGCAGGGTATAAACACCGGGGAGCTGTTTTTT
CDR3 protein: CASSLRQGINTGELFF

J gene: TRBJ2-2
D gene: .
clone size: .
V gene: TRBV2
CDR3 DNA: TGTGCCAGCATGACGTCTAGTAACACCGGGGAGCTGTTTTTT
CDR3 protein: CASMTSSNTGELFF

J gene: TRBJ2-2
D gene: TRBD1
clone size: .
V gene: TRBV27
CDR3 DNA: TGTGCCAGCAGTTCTCGAGTCGGGACAGCTAATCAGAACACCGGGGAGCTGTTTTTT
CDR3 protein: CASSSRVGTANQNTGELFF

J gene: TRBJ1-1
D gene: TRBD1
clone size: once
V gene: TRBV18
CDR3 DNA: TGTGCCAGCTCACCGGGGACAGGACTACCGAACACTGAAGCTTTCTTT
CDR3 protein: CASSPGTGLPNTEAFF

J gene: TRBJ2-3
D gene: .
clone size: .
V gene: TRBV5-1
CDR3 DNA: TGCGCCAGCAGCTCGGGACTCACGGACGCAGATACGCAGTATTTT
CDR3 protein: CASSSGLTDADTQYF

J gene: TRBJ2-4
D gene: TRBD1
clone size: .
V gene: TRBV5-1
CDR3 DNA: TGCGCCAGCAGCTTGGCCCCGGACAGGGCCAACATTCAGTACTTC
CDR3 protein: CASSLAPDRANIQYF